Following are 20 T cell receptor beta chains from one sample sequenced in a study of HIV-infected patients and healthy controls. cDNA was made from about 500 ng RNA using alpha and beta constant primers. Separate chain-specific third strand synthesis with multiplexing indices produced the alpha and beta libraries. MiXCR, applied by TCRdb to the 5' RACE reads, yields one record per CDR3 protein. The sample consists of under 4,000 distinct CDR3 sequences, roughly 20% of them appearing once. The repertoire came from unfractionated whole blood and reflected all unsorted peripheral T cells. Source: blood, taken before antiretroviral therapy. The receptors come from an adult with HIV infection.

This clonotype was counted between two and nine times. The chain combines TRBV6-2 or TRBV6-3 with TRBJ1-5; 10 nucleotides align to TRBD1. CDR1 MNHEY and CDR2 SVGEGT come from the germline V gene. V shed 4 bases and J 6 bases; nucleotides not matched to a gene: 3. CDR3 length: 14 amino acids. The CDR3 sequence: CASSWGQGTQPQHF. The CDR3 bases are TGTGCCAGCAGTTGGGGACAGGGGACTCAGCCCCAGCATTTT.

The chain uses TRBV5-1 and TRBJ1-2, with D possibly being TRBD1 (5 bases). CDR1 and CDR2 from the germline V gene are SGHRS and YFSETQ. V lost 4 bases to trimming and J lost 4 bases, with 14 bases between them. The CDR3 runs to 14 residues. CDR3 nucleotide sequence: TGCGCCAGCAGCCGCGGCGACAGAACCTATGGCTACACCTTC. Residues: CASSRGDRTYGYTF.

Judged by abundance, this clonotype is medium-sized. The chain carries TRBV5-1 and TRBJ1-2, with D tentatively TRBD1 (5 bases). CDR1 SGHRS and CDR2 YFSETQ come from the germline V gene. Deletions cut 0 bases from V and 4 bases from J, with 7 bases between. This CDR3 region has 13 residues. Here the CDR3 reads CASSLAGPYGYTF. CDR3 in DNA: TGCGCCAGCAGCTTGGCAGGGCCCTATGGCTACACCTTC.

The chain couples TRBV7-8 to TRBJ1-3, with D unclear. The CDR3 contains 16 residues. V dropped 1 base and J dropped 0 bases, with 10 bases sitting between them. The germline CDR1 and CDR2 sequences are SGHVS and FQNEAQ. The CDR3 region is CASSLGRPSSGNTIYF. The CDR3, as DNA: TGTGCCAGCAGCTTAGGACGTCCTAGCTCTGGAAACACCATATATTTT.

This clonotype is labeled as medium-sized (0.01 to 0.1%). The chain combines TRBV29-1 with TRBJ1-3; no firm D call. The V gene's germline CDR1 is SQVTM and CDR2 ANQGSEA. V dropped 6 bases and J dropped 2 bases, with 8 bases sitting between them. This CDR3 is built from 12 residues. The CDR3 DNA is TGCAGCGTCGTATCGACTGGAAACACCATATATTTT. It encodes CSVVSTGNTIYF. The variable domain in full, completed from reference TRBV29-1 and TRBJ1-3, reads SAVISQKPSRDICQRGTSLTIQCQVDSQVTMMFWYRQQPGQSLTLIATANQGSEATYESGFVIDKFPISRPNLTFSTLTVSNMSPEDSSIYLCSVVSTGNTIYFGEGSWLTVV.

In this sample, this clonotype is medium-sized. The chain is built from TRBV7-6 and TRBJ2-7; D gene uncertain. V was pared by 5 bases and J by 4 bases, with 12 bases between. The germline V gene encodes CDR1 SGHVS and CDR2 FNYEAQ. The CDR3 totals 13 residues. In DNA form, the CDR3 reads TGTGCCAGCAGCCCCCCTGATAGGTACGAGCAGTACTTC. Translated, it gives CASSPPDRYEQYF.

The gene calls are TRBV6-5 and TRBJ2-7, with TRBD1 matching over 8 bases. Germline V gene data show CDR1 as MNHEY and CDR2 as SVGAGI. The CDR3 has 15 residues. Trimming took 7 bases from V and 4 from J; bases not matched to a gene: 12. The CDR3 region has the DNA TGTGCCAGCACCGCCCGGGGCCAGGGGGCATACGAGCAGTACTTC. This codes for CASTARGQGAYEQYF.

This clonotype was counted only a few times. This chain joins TRBV6-1 and TRBJ1-1; D call uncertain. Trimming removed 3 bases from V and 1 base from J, with 6 bases in between. The CDR3 contains 13 residues. Germline V gene sequence: CDR1 MNHNS, CDR2 SASEGT. In nucleotides, the CDR3 is TGTGCCAGCAGTGACACTGGGAACACTGAAGCTTTCTTT. As protein: CASSDTGNTEAFF.

By share, this clonotype ranks as medium-sized. This rearrangement joins TRBV9 to TRBJ2-1, with D unresolved. Germline V CDR1 and CDR2: SGDLS, YYNGEE. CDR3 length: 15 residues. Trimming cost V 0 bases and J 6 bases, with 13 bases left between them. The CDR3: CASSVEGLRVNEQFF. As DNA, the CDR3 is TGTGCCAGCAGCGTAGAGGGCCTTAGAGTCAATGAGCAGTTCTTC.

V usage is TRBV12-3 or TRBV12-4 and J usage is TRBJ1-6, with D hard to call. Deletions cut 1 base from V and 0 bases from J, with 7 bases between. The CDR3 covers 16 residues. The DNA of the CDR3 is TGTGCCAGCAGTTTAGGAGGGAGCTCCTATAATTCACCCCTCCACTTT. Protein sequence: CASSLGGSSYNSPLHF.

In regard to this clonotype: A much larger clone lies one base from this, so it may be a read error. The CDR3 sequence: CASSHRDGMRRTDTQYF. For the CDR3, the DNA is TGTGCCAGCAGCCACCGGGACGGTATGCGCCGCACAGATACGCAGTATTTT. V usage is TRBV11-2 and J usage is TRBJ2-3, with D perhaps given as TRBD1 or TRBD2 (5 bases each). Germline V gene data show CDR1 as SGHAT and CDR2 as FQNNGV. V was shortened by 5 bases and J by 1 base, with 19 bases between the two germline ends. This CDR3 comprises 17 residues.

This clonotype is termed medium-sized. V usage is TRBV6-5 and J usage is TRBJ2-2; no reliable D call. The CDR3 is made up of 15 amino acids. Germline V gene lookup returns CDR1 MNHEY and CDR2 SVGAGI. Between the trimmed V and J ends, which lost 6 bases and 1 base, there was a span of 12 bases. CDR3 region: CASSPVRGNTGELFF. The CDR3 DNA reads as TGTGCCAGCAGCCCGGTCCGAGGGAACACCGGGGAGCTGTTTTTT.

This sequence joins TRBV6-2 or TRBV6-3 and TRBJ2-1; weak D call: TRBD2 (7 bases). V shed 6 bases and J shed 1 base, with 13 bases lying between them. CDR1 is MNHEY and CDR2 is SVGEGT in the germline V gene. The CDR3 loop spans 15 amino acids. CDR3 sequence reads: CASSGGQTSYNEQFF. The CDR3 nucleotides read TGTGCCAGCAGCGGGGGGCAGACATCCTACAATGAGCAGTTCTTC.

This clonotype was picked up a small number of times. The V and J genes are TRBV21-1 and TRBJ2-7. TRBV21-1 is tagged as a pseudogene. The CDR3 is 16 residues long. In DNA, the CDR3 is TGTGCCAGCAGCTCGCCAGAGACGATGCTTCGACCCGAGCAGTACTTC. Translating it yields CASSSPETMLRPEQYF.

By its share, this clonotype is medium-sized (0.01 to 0.1%). J is TRBJ1-1 and V is TRBV12-3 or TRBV12-4; D gene ambiguous. The CDR3 contains 11 residues. With 4 bases removed from V and 6 bases from J, the gap between germline ends came to 6 bases. The CDR3: CASSSIAEAFF. CDR3 bases: TGTGCCAGCAGTTCTATCGCTGAAGCTTTCTTT.

This clonotype counts as medium-sized. This chain connects TRBV5-4 to TRBJ1-1, with 7 positions matching TRBD1. Germline V gives CDR1 SGHNT, CDR2 YYREEE (reference sequence). The CDR3 has 12 amino acids. The V gene end was trimmed by 0 bases and the J gene end by 8 bases; junction bases not matched to a gene: 1. CDR3 sequence (DNA): TGTGCCAGCAGCTTGGGGACAGGCGAAGCTTTCTTT. This gives the protein CASSLGTGEAFF.

The sample holds a few counts of this clonotype. This chain connects TRBV29-1 to TRBJ2-5; TRBD2 matches at 10 bases. The CDR3 length is 16 residues. The germline gives CDR1 SQVTM, CDR2 ANQGSEA. V lost 0 bases and J lost 2; bases outside the gene matches: 6. CDR3 coding DNA: TGCAGCGTTGAAGATCCCCAGCGGGGGGGACAAGAGACCCAGTACTTC. Translating it yields CSVEDPQRGGQETQYF.

CDR3: CASSTEVMRAGTNYGYTF. CDR3 DNA: TGTGCCAGCAGCACAGAGGTAATGAGGGCAGGAACTAACTATGGCTACACCTTC. The chain uses TRBV11-1 and TRBJ1-2; D remains unclear. Between the trimmed V and J ends, which lost 5 bases and 0 bases, there was a span of 22 bases. The CDR3 sequence is 18 residues long. Germline CDR1 is SGHAT and CDR2 is FQDESV (reference sequence). Full variable domain (remainder filled in from reference TRBV11-1 and TRBJ1-2): EAEVAQSPRYKITEKSQAVAFWCDPISGHATLYWYRQILGQGPELLVQFQDESVVDDSQLPKDRFSAERLKGVDSTLKIQPAELGDSAMYLCASSTEVMRAGTNYGYTFGSGTRLTVV.

By sample share, this clonotype is medium-sized. The V call is TRBV6-2 or TRBV6-3, the J call TRBJ2-2; D call uncertain. Looked up from germline, CDR1 is MNHEY and CDR2 is SVGEGT. CDR3 length: 13 amino acids. V gave up 8 bases and J gave up 1 base, with 8 bases separating them. This chain's CDR3 is CASPFGNTGELFF. The CDR3 DNA reads TGTGCCAGCCCTTTCGGGAACACCGGGGAGCTGTTTTTT.

The chain couples TRBV7-6 to TRBJ2-3, with 11 bases fitting TRBD2. The CDR3 has 18 residues. Germline CDR1 SGHVS, CDR2 FNYEAQ. Losses at the gene ends were 0 bases for V and 2 bases for J; bases not matched to a gene: 7. CDR3 loop: CASSLAILAGGHTDTQYF. CDR3 nucleotide sequence: TGTGCCAGCAGCTTAGCCATTCTAGCGGGGGGCCACACAGATACGCAGTATTTT.